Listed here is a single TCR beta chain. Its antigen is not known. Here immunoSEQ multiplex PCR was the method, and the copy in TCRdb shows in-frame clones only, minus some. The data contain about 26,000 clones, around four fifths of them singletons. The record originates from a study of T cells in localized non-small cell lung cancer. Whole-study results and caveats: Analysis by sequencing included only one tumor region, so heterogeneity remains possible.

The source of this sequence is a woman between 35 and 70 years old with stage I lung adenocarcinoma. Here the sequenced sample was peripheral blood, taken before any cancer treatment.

The CDR3 nucleotides are TGTGCCAGCAGTGAAGGACAGAAAAACATTCAGTACTTC. As protein: CASSEGQKNIQYF. The genes are TRBV6-1 and TRBJ2-4; weak D call: TRBD1 (5 bases). Germline V lookup: CDR1 MNHNS, CDR2 SASEGT. The CDR3 runs to 13 residues. V was pared by 1 base and J by 4 bases, with 5 bases between.